This paragraph covers one TCR beta chain sequence. Its recognized antigen is unknown. Nothing much larger sits one base from this clone, and base qualities are not available. The data originate from a study of shared clonotypes between healthy human individuals (TCRdb year 2020). In the study overall: The cohort included a few men and a couple of women between 18 and 49 years of age. For each donor, CD4 naive and CD4 memory were each run on three plates, CD8 naive on two plates, and CD8 memory on one plate. Leukapheresis yielded between about 0.8 and 8.9 billion PBMCs per donor. To increase sequencing depth and limit assay-specific biases, TCR repertoire library preparation and sequencing were carried out by different laboratories using diverse techniques. To estimate repertoire size and how much clonotypes are shared between individuals, the study performed deep sequencing of blood TCR repertoires from a few healthy adults. The study at large found these results: Rarefaction of sorted-subset datasets indicated incomplete sequencing despite the large sequencing depth. The small number of donors limited the genetic and exposure-history diversity represented. Clonotypes shared by all four sorted-subset donors showed higher generation probabilities than non-shared clonotypes. Sampling was restricted to blood, and TCR repertoires in tissues likely differ from the TCR repertoires found in blood. Based on pairwise subsampling, the degree of clonotype sharing among donors was expected to be affected by sequencing depth. Across a few donors, approximately 4.6% of naive CD4, roughly 3.8% of naive CD8, about 2.3% of memory CD4, and 0.4% of memory CD8 clonotypes were shared. Larger estimated clonotype richness was generally found for naive subsets than for memory subsets.

CDR1 and CDR2 (SGHAT, FQNNGV) derive from the germline V gene. At the junction V is shortened by 7 bases and J by 5 bases; bases outside the gene matches: 9. From its cysteine to its phenylalanine, the CDR3 spans 15 amino acids. The entry retains the CDR3 DNA only, 45 bases that are in frame from base 1. Using the deep immunoSEQ assay, multiplex PCR amplified TCR CDR3 regions from genomic DNA. For each cell subset, the extracted genomic DNA was distributed evenly across all wells of several immunoSEQ 96-well plates, and each plate served as one replicate. For sorted subsets, 150 to 250 ng of genomic DNA, equivalent to 25,000 to 35,000 T cell genomes, went into each replicate PCR. The purified libraries were quantified using a Qubit 3.0 fluorometer, sized with a Bioanalyzer 2100, and then quantified again using the KAPA Library Quantification kit. A separate single-read 150-cycle Illumina NextSeq 550 flow cell was used to sequence each immunoSEQ 96-well plate. As for how the authors treated the data: Because the immunoSEQ output held only junctional sequences and lacked quality scores, the filtering could not match the filtering applied to full-length reads. Sequences were annotated with PyIR, a Python wrapper for IgBLAST v1.9, and V/J genes and CDR3 were assigned using IMGT germline references. Reads were filtered out if the reads had weak V/J assignments (E-value above 1e-6), no CDR3, stop codons, out-of-frame junctions, or ambiguous translated residues. V3J clonotypes were defined by identical inferred V gene, J gene, and CDR3 amino acid sequence. Percentage overlap between repertoires was computed as shared unique clonotypes divided by the size of the smaller repertoire. Richness of each repertoire was evaluated using RTK rarefaction, the Chao1 estimator, and Recon v2.1 estimates of unobserved clonotypes. For all TCRbeta clonotypes obtained by the gDNA method from a handful of donors, generation probabilities were computed with OLGA. TCRdb provides this immuneACCESS table in a form limited to in-frame rearrangements. Some clones are lacking; in checked studies, under half of them reflect an unresolved V gene, and why the rest are absent is not known. V, J and clone size are taken as reported in that table, and D and trimming were inferred from the DNA itself. This sample holds around 2.3 million clones; 95% were observed only once. The ten largest clonotypes hold 0.1% to 0.15% of the sample.

The donors were healthy, HIV-negative adults who had no recently reported acute infections or vaccinations. Every donor was a Caucasian adult living in Nashville, Tennessee, USA. CD4+ T cells were enriched through magnetic negative selection, after which naive cells were positively selected on CD45RA and the remaining negative fraction served as the memory subset. Blood was obtained by leukapheresis, after which PBMCs were separated by Ficoll-Histopaque density gradient centrifugation and cryopreserved in liquid nitrogen vapor phase. Analytical flow cytometry was used to check the purity and quantity of every magnetically sorted T cell population. Genomic DNA was isolated from every sorted fraction and measured by UV absorbance on a Nanodrop 2000c.

The sequence joins TRBV11-2 to TRBJ2-1; 9 bases in between match TRBD1. The source is a man aged 18-30 years in good health. The sequenced sample consisted of naive CD4+ T cells sorted from blood. The intended sense of this specimen's cell subset or site label: CD45RA+ positively selected. The nucleotides are TGTGCCAGCACCCTCGGGACAGGGAGCCACAATGAGCAGTTCTTC. This gives the protein CASTLGTGSHNEQFF.